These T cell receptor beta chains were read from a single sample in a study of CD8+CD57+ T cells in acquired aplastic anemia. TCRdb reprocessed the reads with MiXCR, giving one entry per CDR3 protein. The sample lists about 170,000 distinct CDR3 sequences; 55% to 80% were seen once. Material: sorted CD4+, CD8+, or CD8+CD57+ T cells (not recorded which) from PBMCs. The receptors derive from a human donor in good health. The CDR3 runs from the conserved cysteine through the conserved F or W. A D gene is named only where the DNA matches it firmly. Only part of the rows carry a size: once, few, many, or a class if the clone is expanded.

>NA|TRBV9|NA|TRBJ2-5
TGTGCCAGCCGGGAGACCCAGTACTTC
CASRETQYF
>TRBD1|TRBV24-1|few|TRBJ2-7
TGTGCCACCAGTGACAGCGGACAGGGCCTCTTCTACGAGCAGTACTTC
CATSDSGQGLFYEQYF
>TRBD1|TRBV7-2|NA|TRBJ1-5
TGTGCCAGCAGCTTCGACGTCGGGACAGGGGAGGGAAATGGTCAGCCCCAGCATTTT
CASSFDVGTGEGNGQPQHF
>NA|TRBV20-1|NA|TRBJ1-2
TGCAGTGCTAGGGAGTACTATGGCTACACCTTC
CSAREYYGYTF
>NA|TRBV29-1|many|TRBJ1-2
TGCAGCGTTGAGGATACGACAGGAAACTATGGCTACACCTTC
CSVEDTTGNYGYTF
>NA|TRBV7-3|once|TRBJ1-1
TGTGCCAGCAGCTCGGACAAGAACACTGAAGCTTTCTTT
CASSSDKNTEAFF
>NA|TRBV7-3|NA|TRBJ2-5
TGTGCCAGCAGCTCCCCGGGACCCACCAGGGGAGAGACCCAGTACTTC
CASSSPGPTRGETQYF
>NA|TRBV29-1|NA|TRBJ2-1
TGCAGCGTTGCCTTATATCCCCCCGCGACAGACTACAATGAGCAGTTCTTC
CSVALYPPATDYNEQFF
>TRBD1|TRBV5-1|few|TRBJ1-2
TGCGCCAGCAGCGAGGACAGGGGGTTTGGCGGCTACACCTTC
CASSEDRGFGGYTF
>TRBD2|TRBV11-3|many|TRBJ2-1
TGTGCCAGCAGCCCTAGGACTAGCGGGAGTGGGAAGGGCTCCTACAATGAGCAGTTCTTC
CASSPRTSGSGKGSYNEQFF
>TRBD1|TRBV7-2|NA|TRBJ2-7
TGTGCCGGCAGCGCGGGACAGGGGGGGTACGAGCAGTACTTC
CAGSAGQGGYEQYF
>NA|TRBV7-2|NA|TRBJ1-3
TGTGCCAGCAGATTAACGACCGTCTCTGGAAACACCATATATTTT
CASRLTTVSGNTIYF
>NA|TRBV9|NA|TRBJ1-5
TGTGCCAGCAGCGTAGCAGGGAATCAGCCCCAGCATTTT
CASSVAGNQPQHF
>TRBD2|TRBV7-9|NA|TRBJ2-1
TGTGCCGGCAGCTTACCCCGGACTAGCGGGCGTGACAGTGAGCAGTTCTTC
CAGSLPRTSGRDSEQFF
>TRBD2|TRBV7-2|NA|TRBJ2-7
TGTGCCAGCAGCTTATACGTGGCTAGCGGGTCGTTTACTTCCTACGAGCAGTACTTC
CASSLYVASGSFTSYEQYF
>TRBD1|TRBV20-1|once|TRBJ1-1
TGCAGTGCTAGAGAGGACAGGTACACTGAAGCTTTCTTT
CSAREDRYTEAFF
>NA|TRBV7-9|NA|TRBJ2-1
TGTGCCAGCAGCGCCCCCCTAGCGAACAATGAGCAGTTCTTC
CASSAPLANNEQFF
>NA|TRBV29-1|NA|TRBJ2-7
TGCAGCGTTGGCACGGGGTCTGGGGAGCAGTACTTC
CSVGTGSGEQYF
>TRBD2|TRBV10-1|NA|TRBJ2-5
TGCGCCAGCAGTGAGAAGGGGTTAGCGGGAGTGGTCCAGTACTTC
CASSEKGLAGVVQYF
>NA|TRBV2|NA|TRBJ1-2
TGTGCCAGCTCACCCCCGTCGGCCGCCTTCTATGGCTACACCTTC
CASSPPSAAFYGYTF
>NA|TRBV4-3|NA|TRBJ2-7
TGCGCCAGCAGCGAATGGACTAAGGGGGAATACGAGCAGTACTTC
CASSEWTKGEYEQYF
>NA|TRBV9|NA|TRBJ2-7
TGTGCCAGCAGCGTAGAAGGGGTTCACGAGCAGTACTTC
CASSVEGVHEQYF
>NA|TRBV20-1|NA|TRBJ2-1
TGCAGTGCTGCGCACACTTACCGTTCCTACAATGAGCAGTTCTTC
CSAAHTYRSYNEQFF
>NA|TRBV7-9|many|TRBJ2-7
TGTGCCAGCAGCTCGGATTTGTACGAGCAGTACTTC
CASSSDLYEQYF
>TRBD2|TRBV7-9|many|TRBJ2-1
TGTGCCAGCAGCCCCCGGGGGGCGGGAGGGGGCAATGAGCAGTTCTTC
CASSPRGAGGGNEQFF
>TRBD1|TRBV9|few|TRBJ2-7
TGTGCCAGCAGCTTAATCGGACAGGGGGATATCTACGAGCAGTACTTC
CASSLIGQGDIYEQYF
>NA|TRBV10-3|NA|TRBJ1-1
TGTGCCATGGGGGAGGGAATGAACACTGAAGCTTTCTTT
CAMGEGMNTEAFF
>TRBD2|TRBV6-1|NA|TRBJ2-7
TGTGCCAGCAGGACTAGCGGGACCACATGGTCGTACGAGCAGTACTTC
CASRTSGTTWSYEQYF
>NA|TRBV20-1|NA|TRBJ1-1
TGCAGTGCTAGAGATGCAGCCAGGACCACGAAGAACACTGAAGCTTTCTTT
CSARDAARTTKNTEAFF
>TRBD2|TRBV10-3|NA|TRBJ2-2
TGTGCCATCTCCCGGACTAGCGGGGGTGAGAACACCGGGGAGCTGTTTTTT
CAISRTSGGENTGELFF
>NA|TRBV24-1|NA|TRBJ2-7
TGTGCCACTACGGAGCAGTACTTC
CATTEQYF
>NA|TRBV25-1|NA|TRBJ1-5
TGTGCCAGCAGAGGGAATCAGCCCCAGCATTTT
CASRGNQPQHF
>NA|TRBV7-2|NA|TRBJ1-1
TGTGCCAGCAGCCCCTCGACAGGACGGCAAGCTTTCTTT
CASSPSTGRQAFF
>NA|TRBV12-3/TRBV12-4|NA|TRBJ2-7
TGTGCCAGCAGTCCCCAGAACAGGGACCCCTACGAGCAGTACTTC
CASSPQNRDPYEQYF
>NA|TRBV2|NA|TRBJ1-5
TGTGCCAGCAACGGGAGTCCCAGCAATCAGCCCCAGCATTTT
CASNGSPSNQPQHF
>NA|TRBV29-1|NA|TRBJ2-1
TGCAGCCAAGAGGGGGGAGCCGTCCACAATGAGCAGTTCTTC
CSQEGGAVHNEQFF
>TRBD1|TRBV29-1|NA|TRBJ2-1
TGCAGCGTTTATCTGCTTCGGGACAGCTACAATGAGCAGTTCTTC
CSVYLLRDSYNEQFF
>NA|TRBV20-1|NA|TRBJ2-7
TGCAGTGCTCACGACAGAGGGGCCTCCTACGAGCAGTACTTC
CSAHDRGASYEQYF
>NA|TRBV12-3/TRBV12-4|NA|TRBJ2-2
TGTGCCAGCAGCCGCGAGGAGGACCGGGAGCTGTTTTTT
CASSREEDRELFF
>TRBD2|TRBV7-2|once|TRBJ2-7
TGTGCCAGCAGCCCTGGGACTAGCGGGGATTACGAGCAGTACTTC
CASSPGTSGDYEQYF
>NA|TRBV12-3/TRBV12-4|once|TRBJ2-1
TGTGCCAGCAGTTTAGAGCCCGAGACCCACAATGAGCAGTTCTTC
CASSLEPETHNEQFF
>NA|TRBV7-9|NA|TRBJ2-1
TGTGCCAGCAGCTTAACGGTGGCGGGGAGTGAGCAGTTCTTC
CASSLTVAGSEQFF
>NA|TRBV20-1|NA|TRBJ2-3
TGCAGTGCTAGAGATCTCAGGGCGATCACAGATACGCAGTATTTT
CSARDLRAITDTQYF
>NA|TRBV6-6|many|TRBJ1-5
TGTGCCAGCAGTTACTCGATCCCTCGGGCAGGGCTCAATCAGCCCCAGCATTTT
CASSYSIPRAGLNQPQHF
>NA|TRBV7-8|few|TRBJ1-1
TGTGCCAGCAGCCTCCCGCTGGGCACAGGTACGGGAGCTTTCTTT
CASSLPLGTGTGAFF
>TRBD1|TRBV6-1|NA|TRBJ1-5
TGTGCCAGCAGTTACCCGGACAGGGAGGACCAGCCCCAGCATTTT
CASSYPDREDQPQHF